These 29 T cell receptor beta chains came from one sample sequenced in a study of T cell responses to AZD1222 COVID-19 vaccine. Some clones are missing from TCRdb's copy, which holds only in-frame ones; the method was immunoSEQ multiplex PCR. Of tens of thousands of clones in the sample, roughly 87% were seen once. The sequencing used peripheral blood, collected on day 0 of AZD1222 vaccination. Every receptor here comes from an adult in good health.

This sequence joins TRBV9 and TRBJ2-2; 9 positions match TRBD1. The germline V gene has CDR1 SGDLS and CDR2 YYNGEE. V was clipped by 0 bases and J by 7 bases; unmatched bases: 4. The CDR3 length is 15 residues. The CDR3 here is CASSVGDRVDGELFF. As DNA, the CDR3 is TGTGCCAGCAGCGTAGGGGACAGGGTGGACGGGGAGCTGTTTTTT.

Notes on this clone: Distinct nucleotide sequences in the sample also encode this CDR3. The chain's CDR3 is CASSQAGNQPQHF. In DNA, the CDR3 is TGTGCCAGCAGCCAAGCTGGGAATCAGCCCCAGCATTTT. This chain connects TRBV3-1 (or the pseudogene TRBV3-2) to TRBJ1-5; no definite D call. Germline CDR1 and CDR2: LGHDT and YNNKEL (reference sequence). Trimming took off 1 base at V and 4 bases at J, with 5 bases between the two ends. The CDR3 is 13 residues long.

This rearrangement joins TRBV7-2 to TRBJ1-6; perhaps TRBD1 as D (6 bases). The length of the CDR3 is 15 residues. Between the trimmed V and J ends, which lost 4 bases and 7 bases, there was a span of 14 bases. Germline loops: CDR1 SGHTA, CDR2 FQGNSA. This CDR3 is CASSSVWGGNSPLHF. CDR3 bases: TGTGCCAGCAGCTCAGTATGGGGGGGCAATTCACCCCTCCACTTT. The full variable domain, its missing parts supplied by reference TRBV7-2 and TRBJ1-6, is GAGVSQSPSNKVTEKGKDVELRCDPISGHTALYWYRQSLGQGLEFLIYFQGNSAPDKSGLPSDRFSAERTGGSVSTLTIQRTQQEDSAVYLCASSSVWGGNSPLHFGNGTRLTVT.

The rearrangement links TRBV19 to TRBJ1-5; no firm D call. The CDR3 sequence is 14 residues long. Looked up from germline, CDR1 is LNHDA and CDR2 is SQIVND (reference sequence). The ends were cut back, 6 bases at V and 0 bases at J, with 9 bases in the middle. The CDR3 loop is CASRASYSNQPQHF. CDR3 bases: TGTGCCAGTAGGGCCTCTTATAGCAATCAGCCCCAGCATTTT.

The V gene is TRBV29-1, the J gene TRBJ1-1; D gene ambiguous. Germline assignment: CDR1 SQVTM and CDR2 ANQGSEA. This CDR3 is built from 10 residues. V was cut by 4 bases and J by 10 bases, with 10 bases left in between. The CDR3 DNA reads as TGCAGCGTTGGGACTGCTATAGCTTTCTTT. This sequence encodes CSVGTAIAFF.

The CDR3 is CASSDAGGPQHF. For the CDR3, the DNA is TGTGCCAGTAGTGACGCGGGGGGGCCCCAGCATTTT. This chain connects TRBV19 to TRBJ1-5; TRBD1 is a possible D gene (5 bases). The CDR3 sequence is 12 residues long. V dropped 5 bases and J dropped 9 bases, with 11 bases sitting between them. Germline V lookup: CDR1 LNHDA, CDR2 SQIVND (reference sequence).

This chain connects TRBV6-5 to TRBJ1-5; D not resolved. The germline gives CDR1 MNHEY, CDR2 SVGAGI. CDR3 length: 14 residues. With 8 bases removed from V and 8 bases from J, the gap between germline ends came to 19 bases. Here the CDR3 DNA reads TGTGCCAGCGAACTGCCCCGTGGGAGGGAGCCCCAGCATTTT. Translating it yields CASELPRGREPQHF.

The V call is TRBV27, the J call TRBJ2-1; 10 positions agree with TRBD2. J gave up 8 bases and V 5 bases, and 12 bases lay outside the gene matches. The germline V gene has CDR1 MNHEY and CDR2 SMNVEV (reference sequence). The CDR3 totals 16 residues. CDR3 protein: CASSPPIRAGGHEQFF. The CDR3 nucleotides are TGTGCCAGCAGTCCCCCGATTCGAGCGGGAGGGCATGAGCAGTTCTTC.

The chain recombines TRBV21-1 with TRBJ1-5; TRBD1 is the table's D call and was not checked against the DNA. TRBV21-1 is labeled a pseudogene. This CDR3 comprises 16 residues. CDR3 amino acids: CASSNKCRQGGQPQHF. The CDR3 region has the DNA TGTGCCAGCAGCAACAAATGTCGGCAGGGTGGCCAGCCCCAGCATTTT.

The genes are TRBV6-4 and TRBJ2-5, with D possibly being TRBD2 (6 bases). V lost 5 bases and J lost 4, with 20 bases in between. The CDR3 totals 16 residues. Germline V gene lookup returns CDR1 MRHNA and CDR2 SNTAGT. The CDR3 sequence: CASSSRLSRGSETQYF. Here the CDR3 DNA reads TGTGCCAGCAGTTCACGACTATCCCGGGGGTCAGAGACCCAGTACTTC.

This clone was found once. The CDR3 sequence is CATSRARGQNTEAFF. The CDR3 DNA reads TGTGCCACCAGCAGAGCTCGGGGTCAGAACACTGAAGCTTTCTTT. This rearrangement joins TRBV15 to TRBJ1-1, with D unclear. Germline CDR1 is LNHNV and CDR2 is YYDKDF (reference sequence). The CDR3 is 15 amino acids. Trimming shortened V by 1 base and J by 1 base, and 10 bases separated the two germline ends.

This sequence joins TRBV19 and TRBJ2-7; 7 bases fit TRBD2. The V segment lost 10 bases and the J segment 5 bases; nucleotides outside the gene matches: 11. In germline, CDR1 is LNHDA, CDR2 SQIVND (reference sequence). The CDR3 is made up of 13 amino acids. Here the CDR3 reads CATPRRGFHEQYF. CDR3 coding DNA: TGTGCCACCCCTAGGCGGGGGTTCCACGAGCAGTACTTC.

J is TRBJ2-2 and V is TRBV7-6, with TRBD1 identical over 10 bases. In germline, CDR1 is SGHVS, CDR2 FNYEAQ. After removal of 5 bases from V and 4 bases from J, the junction contained 4 bases not matched to a gene. The CDR3 is 15 residues long. CDR3 region: CASSVTGGITGELFF. CDR3 sequence (DNA): TGTGCCAGCAGCGTGACAGGGGGCATCACCGGGGAGCTGTTTTTT.

The J gene is TRBJ2-1, the V gene TRBV4-3, with 7 nucleotides matching TRBD2. The length of the CDR3 is 18 residues. V trimming: 0 bases; J trimming: 7 bases; junction bases outside the gene matches: 15. Germline loops: CDR1 LGHNA, CDR2 YSLEER. The CDR3 DNA reads as TGCGCCAGCAGCCAAGATGCCCGTGATCGGGGGGTAGTTAATGAGCAGTTCTTC. Protein sequence: CASSQDARDRGVVNEQFF.

The CDR3 spells CASSPQGLDNTGELFF. CDR3 nucleotides: TGTGCCAGCAGCCCACAGGGTCTGGACAACACCGGGGAGCTGTTTTTT. V gene TRBV5-5 combines with J gene TRBJ2-2; D perhaps matches TRBD1 (6 bases). V lost 4 bases and J 2 bases, leaving 15 bases between the germline ends. This CDR3 comprises 16 residues. CDR1 and CDR2 (germline): SGHKS, YYEKEE (reference sequence).

The chain carries TRBV7-2 and TRBJ2-2, with D possibly matching TRBD2 (5 bases). This CDR3 comprises 17 residues. Germline loops: CDR1 SGHTA, CDR2 FQGNSA. The V end lost 0 bases, the J end lost 6 bases, and 17 bases lay between the germline ends. This CDR3 reads CASSLASTTIGPGELFF. DNA for the CDR3: TGTGCCAGCAGCTTAGCATCGACTACCATTGGGCCCGGGGAGCTGTTTTTT.

The genes are TRBV6-5 and TRBJ1-3, with a tentative D call TRBD1 (5 bases). CDR1 is MNHEY, CDR2 SVGAGI, per germline. The V end was cut by 10 bases, the J end by 2 bases, with 9 bases between. The CDR3 is made up of 12 amino acids. CDR3 nucleotide sequence: TGTGCCACGGGGGGAACTGGAAACACCATATATTTT. As protein: CATGGTGNTIYF.

This clone was recorded only once. CDR3 loop: CASFLGGVNTEAFF. CDR3 DNA sequence: TGTGCCAGCTTCCTGGGGGGGGTGAACACTGAAGCTTTCTTT. The rearrangement uses TRBV6-5 and TRBJ1-1, with TRBD1 as a possible D gene (5 bases). CDR3 length: 14 amino acids. Trimming cost V 8 bases and J 0 bases, with 13 bases left between them. CDR1 is MNHEY, CDR2 SVGAGI, per germline.

The gene calls are TRBV1 and TRBJ2-3; the D call TRBD2 from the table was never checked on the DNA. TRBV1 is recorded as a pseudogene. This CDR3 region has 19 residues. The CDR3 nucleotides read TGCACCAGCAGCCCGGGACTAGCGGGAGGGCGTCTTTGCACAGATACGCAGTATTTT. It encodes CTSSPGLAGGRLCTDTQYF.

The CDR3 coding sequence is TGTGCCAGCAGCTTAGGGGGGGTGAGGGGCGAAGCTTTCTTT. Amino acids: CASSLGGVRGEAFF. The chain is built from TRBV7-2 and TRBJ1-1; perhaps TRBD1 as D (5 bases). The CDR3 has 14 amino acids. V was cut by 1 base and J by 8 bases, with 14 bases left in between. CDR1 is SGHTA, CDR2 FQGNSA, per germline.

Here the CDR3 DNA reads TGCGCCAGCAGCTTGACTAGCGGTTCTAGCACAGATACGCAGTATTTT. This encodes CASSLTSGSSTDTQYF. The V and J genes are TRBV5-1 and TRBJ2-3; 8 positions match TRBD2. The CDR3 covers 16 residues. The J segment lost 0 bases and the V segment lost 1 base, leaving 4 bases of the junction unmatched. Germline CDR1 and CDR2: SGHRS and YFSETQ.

This clone came up a few times. V gene TRBV10-2 combines with J gene TRBJ1-1; D gene unclear. There are 12 residues in the CDR3. The V end was cut by 8 bases, the J end by 4 bases, with 11 bases between. The germline V gene has CDR1 WSHSY and CDR2 SAAADI. CDR3 region: CASQVGSTEAFF. The CDR3 DNA reads TGCGCCAGCCAGGTTGGGAGCACTGAAGCTTTCTTT.

CDR3 nucleotide sequence: TGTGCCAGCAGCCCCGGCGGCCGGGGGCGAGGCGGCTACACCTTC. Its translation is CASSPGGRGRGGYTF. V is TRBV11-1 and J is TRBJ1-2; maybe TRBD1 (6 bases). Trimming removed 5 bases at V and 8 bases at J, with 21 bases between. The CDR3 totals 15 residues. Germline assignment: CDR1 SGHAT and CDR2 FQDESV (reference sequence).

The count of this clone is one. The chain links TRBV27 to TRBJ1-1; a possible D gene is TRBD1 (5 bases). Germline V CDR1 and CDR2: MNHEY, SMNVEV (reference sequence). The CDR3 is made up of 15 amino acids. Trimming cost V 7 bases and J 1 base, with 16 bases left between them. CDR3 DNA sequence: TGTGCCAGCACCCCACTCGGACAACCGAACACTGAAGCTTTCTTT. It is translated as CASTPLGQPNTEAFF.

This chain joins TRBV21-1 and TRBJ1-1; the table calls TRBD1, which could not be checked here. TRBV21-1 is annotated as a pseudogene. CDR3 length equals 16 residues. The DNA for the CDR3 is TGTGCCAGCAGCAACCGGGACAGGGGCCGGGGCACTGAAGCTTTCTTT. Its translation: CASSNRDRGRGTEAFF.

The CDR3 DNA sequence: TGTGCCAGCAGCCCAGGGGATAGCTCCTACAATGAGCAGTTCTTC. This translates into CASSPGDSSYNEQFF. This rearrangement joins TRBV28 to TRBJ2-1; D might be TRBD1 (6 bases). Germline V gene lookup returns CDR1 MDHEN and CDR2 SYDVKM. V gave up 6 bases and J gave up 0 bases, with 12 bases separating them. The CDR3 spans 15 residues.

V usage is TRBV30 and J usage is TRBJ2-7; D may be TRBD1 (5 bases). V gave up 2 bases and J gave up 5 bases, with 10 bases separating them. CDR3 length equals 12 residues. Germline CDR1 is GTSNPN and CDR2 is SVGIG (reference sequence). The CDR3 sequence: CAWSSQGHEQYF. In nucleotides, the CDR3 is TGTGCCTGGAGTAGCCAGGGCCACGAGCAGTACTTC.

The rearrangement uses TRBV7-2 and TRBJ2-1; 8 bases line up with TRBD2. Germline trimming cut 5 bases from V and 7 bases from J; bases unmatched to any gene: 10. CDR1 is SGHTA and CDR2 is FQGNSA in the germline V gene. There are 15 residues in the CDR3. For the CDR3, the DNA is TGTGCCAGCAGCAGGTCTAGCGGGCCTATTAATGAGCAGTTCTTC. Residues: CASSRSSGPINEQFF.

The rearrangement uses TRBV5-1 and TRBJ1-5, with a weak D call TRBD1 (6 bases). V was clipped by 0 bases and J by 6 bases, with 10 bases between them. This CDR3 region has 14 residues. Germline CDR1 is SGHRS and CDR2 is YFSETQ. CDR3 amino acids: CASSLGGAGQPQHF. The CDR3 DNA follows: TGCGCCAGCAGCTTGGGGGGGGCAGGTCAGCCCCAGCATTTT. Looking up the rest from reference TRBV5-1 and TRBJ1-5 gives the full variable domain: KAGVTQTPRYLIKTRGQQVTLSCSPISGHRSVSWYQQTPGQGLQFLFEYFSETQRNKGNFPGRFSGRQFSNSRSEMNVSTLELGDSALYLCASSLGGAGQPQHFGDGTRLSIL.